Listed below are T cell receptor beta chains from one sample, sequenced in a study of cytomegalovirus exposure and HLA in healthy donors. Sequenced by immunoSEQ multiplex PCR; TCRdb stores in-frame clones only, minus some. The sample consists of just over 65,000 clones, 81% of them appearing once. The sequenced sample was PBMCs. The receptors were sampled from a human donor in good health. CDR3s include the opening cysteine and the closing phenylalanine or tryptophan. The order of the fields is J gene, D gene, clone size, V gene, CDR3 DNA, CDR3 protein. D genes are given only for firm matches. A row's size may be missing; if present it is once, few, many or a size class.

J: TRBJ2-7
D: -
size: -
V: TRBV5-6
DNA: TGTGCCAGCAGCTTGGTCGGGGTGGGCGAGCAGTACTTC
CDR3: CASSLVGVGEQYF

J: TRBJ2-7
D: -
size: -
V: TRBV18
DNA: TGTGCCAGTAAGGGCGGGCCAGGCGAGCAGTACTTC
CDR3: CASKGGPGEQYF

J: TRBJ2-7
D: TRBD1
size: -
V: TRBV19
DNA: TGTGCCAGTAGTATAGGACAGGGGGACGAGCAGTACTTC
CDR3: CASSIGQGDEQYF

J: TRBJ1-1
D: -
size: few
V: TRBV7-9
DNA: TGTGCCAGCAGCTTACCCCACCAGGCTGCGGAAGCTTTCTTT
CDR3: CASSLPHQAAEAFF

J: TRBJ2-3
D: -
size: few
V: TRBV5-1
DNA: TGCGCCAGCCGCGAAGGGGTTAGCACAGATACGCAGTATTTT
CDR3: CASREGVSTDTQYF

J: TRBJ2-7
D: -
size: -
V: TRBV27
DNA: TGTGCCAGCAGTTCACACAGGAGCTCCTACGAGCAGTACTTC
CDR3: CASSSHRSSYEQYF

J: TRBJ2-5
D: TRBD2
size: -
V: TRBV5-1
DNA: TGCGCCAGCAGCTTTGGGGGGGGAAACCAAGAGACCCAGTACTTC
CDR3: CASSFGGGNQETQYF

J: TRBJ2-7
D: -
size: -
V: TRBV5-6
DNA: TGTGCCAGCAGCCAGACCCGGGACACCTCCTACGAGCAGTACTTC
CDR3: CASSQTRDTSYEQYF

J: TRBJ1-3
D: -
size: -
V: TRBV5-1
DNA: TGCGCCAGCAGCTTGCGAGGGTCTGGAAACACCATATATTTT
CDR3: CASSLRGSGNTIYF

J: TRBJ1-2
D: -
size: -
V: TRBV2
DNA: TGTGCCAGCAGTGAAACTACACCCTATGGCTACACCTTC
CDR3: CASSETTPYGYTF

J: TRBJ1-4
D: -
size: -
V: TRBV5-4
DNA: TGTGCCAGCAGCTTGGATATTTCCGGGAGTAATGAAAAACTGCTTTTT
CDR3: CASSLDISGSNEKLLF

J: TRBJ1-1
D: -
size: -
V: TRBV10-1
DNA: TGCGCCAGCAGTGAGTCTCGGGGGGCTAAGACTGAAGCTTTCTTT
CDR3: CASSESRGAKTEAFF

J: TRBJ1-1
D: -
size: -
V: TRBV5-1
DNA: TGCGCCAGCAGCCGGGGGGTCCTTGGGGACACTGAAGCTTTCTTT
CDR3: CASSRGVLGDTEAFF

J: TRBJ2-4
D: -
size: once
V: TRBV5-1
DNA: TGCGCCAGCAGCACACGTCTGGGACAAGGAAACATTCAGTACTTC
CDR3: CASSTRLGQGNIQYF

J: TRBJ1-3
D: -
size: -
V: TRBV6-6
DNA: TGTGCCAGCAGTACAACAGGGAGAAACACCATATATTTT
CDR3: CASSTTGRNTIYF

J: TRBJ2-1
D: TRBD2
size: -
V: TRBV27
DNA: TGTGCCAGCAGTCCCCGAGAGGTAAAGCGGGGCCAGCAGTTCTTC
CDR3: CASSPREVKRGQQFF

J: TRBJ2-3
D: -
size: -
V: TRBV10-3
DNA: TGTGCCATCAGTGTTGCGGGCCCTCGGGCAGATACGCAGTATTTT
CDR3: CAISVAGPRADTQYF

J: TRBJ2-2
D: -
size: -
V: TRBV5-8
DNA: TGTGCCAGCAGCTTGGATGCGGGTAGGGTCGGCACCGGGGAGCTGTTTTTT
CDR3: CASSLDAGRVGTGELFF

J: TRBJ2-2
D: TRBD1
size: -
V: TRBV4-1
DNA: TGCGCCAGCAGCCAAGTAACATGGGACAGGGTTATCACCGGGGAGCTGTTTTTT
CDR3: CASSQVTWDRVITGELFF

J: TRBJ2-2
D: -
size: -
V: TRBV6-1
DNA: TGTGCCAGCAGGGCCCTTGGCGGGGGCGGCGGGGAGCTGTTTTTT
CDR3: CASRALGGGGGELFF

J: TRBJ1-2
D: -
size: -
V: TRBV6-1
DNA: TGTGCCAGCACCCTGTCCCAACAGCATGGCTACACCTTC
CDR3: CASTLSQQHGYTF

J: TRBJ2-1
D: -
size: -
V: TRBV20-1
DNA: TGCAGTGCTAGGAGGGCCAATGAGCAGTTCTTC
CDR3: CSARRANEQFF

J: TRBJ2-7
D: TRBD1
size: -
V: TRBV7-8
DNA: TGTGCCAGCAGTTCCGGCCAGACAGGGGCCAAAACCTACGAGCAGTACTTC
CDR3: CASSSGQTGAKTYEQYF

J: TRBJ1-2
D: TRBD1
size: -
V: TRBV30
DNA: TGTGCCTGGAGTGTGGACAGGGGCTATGGCTACACCTTC
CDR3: CAWSVDRGYGYTF

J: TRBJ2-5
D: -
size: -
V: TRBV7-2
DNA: TGTGCCAGCAGCCCAGAAAGCCGGGGGGCCGGGGACCAGTACTTC
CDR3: CASSPESRGAGDQYF

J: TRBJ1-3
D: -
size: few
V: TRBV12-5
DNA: TGTGCTAGTGGTCTCCCCGGGACAAGAGGAAACACCATATATTTT
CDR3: CASGLPGTRGNTIYF

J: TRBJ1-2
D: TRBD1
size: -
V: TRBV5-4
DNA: TGTGCCAGCAGCTTGGTTCTCGTCCAGGGGGACTATGGCTACACCTTC
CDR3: CASSLVLVQGDYGYTF

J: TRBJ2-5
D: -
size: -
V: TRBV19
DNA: TGTGCCAGTAGTTCAGGACTCCAAGAGACCCAGTACTTC
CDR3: CASSSGLQETQYF

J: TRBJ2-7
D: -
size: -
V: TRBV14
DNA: TGTGCCAGCAGCCAAGATCGCGGCGGGGTCTACGAGCAGTACTTC
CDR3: CASSQDRGGVYEQYF

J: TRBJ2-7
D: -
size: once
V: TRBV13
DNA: TGTGCCAGCAGCTTAGACAGGGTCGGGCAGCAGTACTTC
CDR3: CASSLDRVGQQYF

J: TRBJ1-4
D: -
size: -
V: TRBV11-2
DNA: TGTGCCAGCAGCTTATTGGGGGGGTTGGATGAAAAACTGTTTTTT
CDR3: CASSLLGGLDEKLFF

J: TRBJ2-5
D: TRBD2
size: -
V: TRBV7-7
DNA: TGTGCCAGCAGCTCCGGGACTAGCGGTCACCAAGAGACCCAGTACTTC
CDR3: CASSSGTSGHQETQYF

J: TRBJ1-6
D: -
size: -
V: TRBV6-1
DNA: TGTGCCAGCAGTGAAGGTCCGGGAATGGCTTCACCCCTCCACTTT
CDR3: CASSEGPGMASPLHF

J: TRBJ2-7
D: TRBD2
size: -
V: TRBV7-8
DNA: TGTGCCAGCAGCTTAGTCGCTAGCGGGGGGGCCGTTGGCTACGAGCAGTACTTC
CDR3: CASSLVASGGAVGYEQYF

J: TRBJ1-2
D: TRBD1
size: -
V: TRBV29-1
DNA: TGCAGCGTACTAGACAGGGGCGTACTGAGTGGCTACACCTTC
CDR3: CSVLDRGVLSGYTF

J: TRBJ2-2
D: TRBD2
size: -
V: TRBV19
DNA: TGTGCCAGTAAGCTAGCGGGGGACACCGGGGAGCTGTTTTTT
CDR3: CASKLAGDTGELFF

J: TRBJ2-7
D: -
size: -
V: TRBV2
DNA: TGTGCCAGCTGTTTTGCGCTGTCCTACGAGCAGTACTTC
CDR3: CASCFALSYEQYF

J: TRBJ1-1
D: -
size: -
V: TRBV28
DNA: TGTGCCAGCAGTTTACGGGGGGGACGGGGTGAAGCTTTCTTT
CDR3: CASSLRGGRGEAFF

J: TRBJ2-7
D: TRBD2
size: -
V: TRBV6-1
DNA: TGTGCCAGCAGTGAAACCCTAGCGGGGGAGTACGAGCAGTACTTC
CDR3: CASSETLAGEYEQYF

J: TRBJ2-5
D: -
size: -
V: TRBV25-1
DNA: TGTGCCAGTGACTCGGGACTCAAGTACCAAGAGACCCAGTACTTC
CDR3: CASDSGLKYQETQYF

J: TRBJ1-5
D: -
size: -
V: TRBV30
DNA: TGTGCCTGGAGTGTAAGCACTGATCAGCCCCAGCATTTT
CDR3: CAWSVSTDQPQHF

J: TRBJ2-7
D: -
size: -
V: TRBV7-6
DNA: TGTGCCAGCAGCTTGCGGCAGAACTACGAGCAGTACTTC
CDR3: CASSLRQNYEQYF

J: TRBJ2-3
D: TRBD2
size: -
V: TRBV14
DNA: TGTGCCAGCACCCTAACGCGAGCGGGGAAGAGGGATACGCAGTATTTT
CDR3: CASTLTRAGKRDTQYF